The source of this T cell receptor beta chain is a study of shared clonotypes between healthy human individuals. Adults of Caucasian background living in Nashville, Tennessee made up all donors. V shed 5 bases and J shed 6 bases, with 16 bases lying between them. Germline lookup yields CDR1 MNHEY and CDR2 SMNVEV (reference sequence). CDR3 length: 15 residues. The data were produced by immunoSEQ multiplex PCR, yet TCRdb's version contains in-frame clones alone and is incomplete. This sample has approximately 2.5 million clones, with 80% to 95% found just once. On this clone: Antigen unknown.

General observations from the study: On the whole, naive subsets had larger estimated richness than memory subsets had.

Sequencing was carried out using naive CD4+ T cells from PBMCs. Subset denoted: CD45RA+ positively selected. The V and J genes are TRBV27 and TRBJ1-4; tentative D call: TRBD1 (6 bases). The receptor's source is a young man in good health. Some clones in this sample may be carry-over from other donors' samples. The CDR3 region is CASSPDSPEYEKLFF. As DNA, the CDR3 is TGTGCCAGCAGTCCGGACAGCCCCGAGTATGAAAAACTGTTTTTT.